The 21 T cell receptor beta chains below all came from one sample that was sequenced in a study of T-cell memory formation after mild COVID-19. TCRdb re-called the 5' RACE reads through MiXCR, storing one row per CDR3 protein. This sample has 400,000 to 450,000 distinct CDR3 sequences, with approximately 18% found just once. The sample was PBMCs or a T cell subset sorted from them (not recorded which). The receptors come from a man between 18 and 35 years old who had mild COVID-19 (a few samples of this study predate the infection). Cell type and time point are not known.

The V call is TRBV23-1, the J call TRBJ2-7; D is unclear. TRBV23-1 carries the ORF label, with uncertain function. This CDR3 has 13 residues. V was clipped by 3 bases and J by 6 bases, with 12 bases between them. CDR3 in DNA: TGCGCCAGCAGTCACCCCCCCCGGTCCGAGCAGTACGTC. Encoded protein: CASSHPPRSEQYV.

The chain couples TRBV20-1 to TRBJ2-3; TRBD2 matches 10 bases. Trimming at V came to 6 bases and at J to 4 bases, leaving 7 bases not matched to a gene. CDR1 and CDR2 (germline): DFQATT, SNEGSKA (reference sequence). The CDR3 length is 14 residues. The CDR3: CSAVSGGGPDTQYF. The CDR3 DNA sequence: TGCAGTGCCGTGAGCGGGGGGGGGCCAGATACGCAGTATTTT.

The chain links TRBV12-3 or TRBV12-4 to TRBJ1-1; D possibly corresponds to TRBD1 (6 bases). This CDR3 is built from 15 residues. Trimming cost V 5 bases and J 2 bases, with 15 bases left between them. CDR3 residues: CASSINRVSNTEAFF. The CDR3 DNA reads as TGTGCCAGCAGTATCAACAGGGTATCTAACACTGAAGCTTTCTTT.

A few counts support this clonotype. V is TRBV4-3 and J is TRBJ2-6; a possible D gene is TRBD1 (5 bases). The CDR3 runs 17 residues. Germline V gives CDR1 LGHNA, CDR2 YSLEER. V was clipped by 1 base and J by 3 bases, with 13 bases between them. This chain's CDR3 is CASSQGVAGFGANVLTF. As DNA, the CDR3 is TGCGCCAGCAGCCAAGGGGTCGCAGGGTTTGGGGCCAACGTCCTGACTTTC.

This clonotype was detected only a few times. The CDR3 region has the DNA TGTGCCAGCAGCAGGGACAGGGGGGATGAAAAACTGTTTTTT. Residues: CASSRDRGDEKLFF. V is TRBV7-2 and J is TRBJ1-4; 11 nucleotides line up with TRBD1. Germline assignment: CDR1 SGHTA and CDR2 FQGNSA. This CDR3 contains 14 residues. V shed 5 bases, J shed 6 bases, and the junction held 2 bases outside the gene matches.

This clonotype was seen repeatedly, ten times or more. This chain connects TRBV5-1 to TRBJ2-1, with D perhaps matching TRBD1 (6 bases). Germline CDR1 SGHRS, CDR2 YFSETQ. The CDR3 has 14 amino acids. Between the trimmed V and J ends, which lost 2 bases and 6 bases, there was a span of 12 bases. CDR3 residues: CASSFGQSTNEQFF. CDR3 DNA: TGCGCCAGCAGCTTTGGACAGAGTACCAATGAGCAGTTCTTC.

The DNA for the CDR3 is TGTGCCAGCAGCTTGCCAACAGTTCAAGAGACCCAGTACTTC. It translates to CASSLPTVQETQYF. The V gene is TRBV5-6, the J gene TRBJ2-5; D not certain. Germline values: CDR1 SGHDT, CDR2 YYEEEE. The CDR3 totals 14 residues. Between the trimmed V and J ends, which lost 1 base and 2 bases, there was a span of 9 bases.

This clonotype occurred a few times. This sequence joins TRBV7-8 and TRBJ1-2; no reliable D call. Germline V lookup: CDR1 SGHVS, CDR2 FQNEAQ. The CDR3 extends over 12 amino acids. The V and J ends lost 5 bases and 8 bases respectively, with 12 bases between them. The CDR3 is CASSGREGGYTF. CDR3 DNA: TGTGCCAGCAGCGGACGTGAGGGCGGCTACACCTTC.

The gene calls are TRBV19 and TRBJ1-6; D call uncertain. V dropped 3 bases and J dropped 8 bases, with 8 bases sitting between them. Per the germline V gene, CDR1 is LNHDA and CDR2 is SQIVND (reference sequence). The CDR3 is 13 amino acids. The CDR3 here is CASSIGPYSPLHF. The CDR3 DNA is TGTGCCAGTAGTATCGGACCCTATTCACCCCTCCACTTT.

At least ten counts were recorded for this clonotype. The chain recombines TRBV4-3 with TRBJ2-7; perhaps D is TRBD1 or TRBD2 (6 bases each). V was cut by 5 bases and J by 6 bases, with 17 bases left in between. CDR3 length equals 14 residues. Looked up from germline, CDR1 is LGHNA and CDR2 is YSLEER. The CDR3 spells CASSMQKGGREQYF. CDR3 DNA sequence: TGCGCCAGCAGCATGCAAAAAGGGGGGCGCGAGCAGTACTTC.

This clonotype came up a few times. The chain joins TRBV20-1 to TRBJ1-2; possibly TRBD1 for D (6 bases). Germline V gene data show CDR1 as DFQATT and CDR2 as SNEGSKA (reference sequence). Trimming left V 3 bases short and J 8 bases short, with 16 bases between. The CDR3 runs to 13 residues. In DNA, the CDR3 is TGCAGTGCTAGTACGACCTACAGGGACGGCTACACCTTC. The encoded protein is CSASTTYRDGYTF.

This clonotype was seen more than once but under ten times. This sequence joins TRBV11-2 and TRBJ1-1; maybe TRBD1 (6 bases). V lost 1 base and J lost 6, with 21 bases in between. The germline gives CDR1 SGHAT, CDR2 FQNNGV. The CDR3 loop spans 17 amino acids. The CDR3 sequence: CASSLAVGARGGPEAFF. As DNA, the CDR3 is TGTGCCAGCAGCTTAGCAGTGGGGGCCCGCGGGGGTCCTGAAGCTTTCTTT.

J is TRBJ2-6 and V is TRBV9; D not certain. Trimming left V 0 bases short and J 2 bases short, with 0 bases between. CDR3 size: 13 residues. Germline V gene data show CDR1 as SGDLS and CDR2 as YYNGEE. The DNA of the CDR3 is TGTGCCAGCAGCGTAGCTGGGGCCAACGTCCTGACTTTC. It codes for CASSVAGANVLTF.

This clonotype was seen only a few times. V and J are TRBV4-3 and TRBJ2-5; perhaps TRBD1 as D (5 bases). The CDR3 is 15 amino acids. Trimming pared 1 base from V and 1 base from J, leaving 10 bases between. CDR1 and CDR2 from the germline V gene are LGHNA and YSLEER. The CDR3: CASSQGQGGQETQYF. As DNA, the CDR3 is TGCGCCAGCAGCCAAGGTCAGGGTGGCCAAGAGACCCAGTACTTC.

The chain joins TRBV7-8 to TRBJ2-3; D gene unclear. Per the germline V gene, CDR1 is SGHVS and CDR2 is FQNEAQ. V lost 5 bases and J 10 bases, leaving 31 bases between the germline ends. The CDR3 runs 18 residues. In DNA, the CDR3 is TGTGCCAGCAGCCCAGCGTCCGGCGGCCCTAAGGATTACGAATCGCAGTATTTT. Translating it yields CASSPASGGPKDYESQYF.

This clonotype was detected many times. This chain joins TRBV5-1 and TRBJ2-1; tentatively, D is TRBD2 (6 bases). V gave up 0 bases and J gave up 4 bases, with 17 bases separating them. CDR1 and CDR2 from the germline V gene are SGHRS and YFSETQ. This CDR3 region has 17 residues. In DNA, the CDR3 is TGCGCCAGCAGCTTGGTCCCTCTCCCGGGGGAGTACAATGAGCAGTTCTTC. Translated, it gives CASSLVPLPGEYNEQFF.

Ten or more counts support this clonotype. The V and J genes are TRBV11-2 and TRBJ1-2; possible D gene TRBD1, 5 bases. V was clipped by 1 base and J by 8 bases, with 14 bases between them. There are 14 residues in the CDR3. The V gene's germline CDR1 is SGHAT and CDR2 FQNNGV. The CDR3 sequence is CASSLGDRARGYTF. The DNA of the CDR3 is TGTGCCAGCAGCTTAGGGGACCGCGCTCGGGGCTACACCTTC.

This clonotype was picked up a small number of times. The CDR3 region is CASSFHTGELFF. The DNA for the CDR3 is TGTGCCAGCAGTTTCCACACCGGGGAGCTGTTTTTT. V usage is TRBV12-3 or TRBV12-4 and J usage is TRBJ2-2; the D is unclear. The V gene lost 3 bases and the J gene lost 3 bases, with 2 bases spanning the gap. The CDR3 totals 12 residues.

This clonotype was counted between two and nine times. The V call is TRBV29-1, the J call TRBJ1-2; possibly TRBD1 for D (6 bases). Germline loops: CDR1 SQVTM, CDR2 ANQGSEA. Between the trimmed V and J ends, which lost 0 bases and 8 bases, there was a span of 16 bases. The CDR3 extends over 14 amino acids. The CDR3, as DNA: TGCAGCGTTGAAGATCAGGGGCAACCCTTCGGCTACACCTTC. Amino acid sequence: CSVEDQGQPFGYTF.

V usage is TRBV12-3 or TRBV12-4 and J usage is TRBJ1-4, with D unclear. The CDR3 covers 13 residues. V was clipped by 6 bases and J by 8 bases, with 13 bases between them. The CDR3 DNA follows: TGTGCCAGCAGCCGGGCGGAACAAGAAAAACTGTTTTTT. Its protein product is CASSRAEQEKLFF.

This clonotype was detected ten times or more. J is TRBJ1-1 and V is TRBV7-2, with 12 bases that match TRBD1. Trimming at V came to 4 bases and at J to 3 bases, leaving 15 bases not matched to a gene. This CDR3 contains 19 residues. Germline V CDR1 and CDR2: SGHTA, FQGNSA. The CDR3 bases are TGTGCCAGCAGCTCGTCCGGGACAGGGGGCAACCCGCTTTACACTGAAGCTTTCTTT. Translation gives CASSSSGTGGNPLYTEAFF.